The rows below give T cell receptor beta chains drawn from one sample of a study of cytomegalovirus exposure and HLA in healthy donors. Here immunoSEQ multiplex PCR was the method, and the copy in TCRdb shows in-frame clones only, minus some. The sample lists roughly 150,000 clones, around 77% occurring once. Sequencing was performed on PBMCs. These receptors were taken from a man aged 25-40 years in good health. CDR3s include the opening cysteine and the closing phenylalanine or tryptophan. The D gene is left open where the match is weak. A clone size is listed for some rows: how often the clone was seen (once, few, many), or a class if it is expanded.

clone_size: -
d_call: -
cdr3_length: 14
v_call: TRBV28
j_call: TRBJ2-7
cdr3_aa: CASSWGGTGYEQYF
cdr3_nt: TGTGCCAGCAGTTGGGGCGGGACCGGCTACGAGCAGTACTTC

clone_size: -
d_call: -
cdr3_length: 18
v_call: TRBV7-3
j_call: TRBJ2-1
cdr3_aa: CASSLRGGGGDLYNEQFF
cdr3_nt: TGTGCCAGCAGCTTAAGAGGGGGAGGGGGGGACCTCTACAATGAGCAGTTCTTC

clone_size: -
d_call: TRBD1
cdr3_length: 16
v_call: TRBV11-3
j_call: TRBJ2-7
cdr3_aa: CASSLRGTGPAGEQYF
cdr3_nt: TGTGCCAGCAGCTTAAGGGGGACAGGGCCAGCGGGGGAGCAGTACTTC

clone_size: -
d_call: -
cdr3_length: 13
v_call: TRBV7-8
j_call: TRBJ2-5
cdr3_aa: CASRPRVKETQYF
cdr3_nt: TGTGCCAGCAGGCCCCGGGTTAAAGAGACCCAGTACTTC

clone_size: -
d_call: -
cdr3_length: 15
v_call: TRBV6-5
j_call: TRBJ1-1
cdr3_aa: CASSFSYNGQTEAFF
cdr3_nt: TGTGCCAGCAGTTTTTCTTACAACGGACAGACTGAAGCTTTCTTT

clone_size: -
d_call: TRBD2
cdr3_length: 14
v_call: TRBV2
j_call: TRBJ2-1
cdr3_aa: CASSEWLAGVGQFF
cdr3_nt: TGTGCCAGCAGTGAGTGGTTAGCGGGAGTGGGGCAGTTCTTC

clone_size: -
d_call: TRBD1
cdr3_length: 13
v_call: TRBV11-2
j_call: TRBJ1-1
cdr3_aa: CASSLAGGTEAFF
cdr3_nt: TGTGCCAGCAGCTTAGCAGGGGGGACTGAAGCTTTCTTT

clone_size: -
d_call: -
cdr3_length: 14
v_call: TRBV27
j_call: TRBJ1-1
cdr3_aa: CASSLSGGPLEAFF
cdr3_nt: TGTGCCAGCAGTTTATCGGGGGGACCGCTTGAAGCTTTCTTT

clone_size: -
d_call: TRBD2
cdr3_length: 17
v_call: TRBV7-9
j_call: TRBJ2-1
cdr3_aa: CASSTRTSGVTYNEQFF
cdr3_nt: TGTGCCAGCAGCACCCGGACTAGCGGGGTTACCTACAATGAGCAGTTCTTC

clone_size: -
d_call: -
cdr3_length: 13
v_call: TRBV29-1
j_call: TRBJ1-1
cdr3_aa: CSSTQGGDTEAFF
cdr3_nt: TGCAGCTCAACGCAGGGTGGGGACACTGAAGCTTTCTTT

clone_size: -
d_call: -
cdr3_length: 16
v_call: TRBV7-2
j_call: TRBJ2-3
cdr3_aa: CASRTTLASGTDTQYF
cdr3_nt: TGTGCCAGCAGAACTACGCTTGCGTCGGGCACAGATACGCAGTATTTT

clone_size: -
d_call: TRBD2
cdr3_length: 18
v_call: TRBV27
j_call: TRBJ2-7
cdr3_aa: CASSTTSGPGRGYYEQYF
cdr3_nt: TGTGCCAGCAGTACTACTAGCGGGCCTGGCCGGGGATACTACGAGCAGTACTTC

clone_size: -
d_call: -
cdr3_length: 11
v_call: TRBV30
j_call: TRBJ2-2
cdr3_aa: CARATPGELFF
cdr3_nt: TGTGCCCGCGCGACACCCGGGGAGCTGTTTTTT

clone_size: -
d_call: TRBD1
cdr3_length: 13
v_call: TRBV2
j_call: TRBJ2-7
cdr3_aa: CASGWDRGVEQYF
cdr3_nt: TGTGCCAGCGGGTGGGACAGGGGCGTCGAGCAGTACTTC

clone_size: -
d_call: TRBD1
cdr3_length: 19
v_call: TRBV5-5
j_call: TRBJ1-5
cdr3_aa: CASSASDRGRWNSNQPQHF
cdr3_nt: TGTGCCAGCAGCGCCTCGGACAGGGGGCGTTGGAATAGCAATCAGCCCCAGCATTTT

clone_size: few
d_call: TRBD1
cdr3_length: 15
v_call: TRBV2
j_call: TRBJ2-2
cdr3_aa: CASTPGTANTGELFF
cdr3_nt: TGTGCCAGCACCCCCGGGACAGCGAACACCGGGGAGCTGTTTTTT

clone_size: -
d_call: -
cdr3_length: 15
v_call: TRBV13
j_call: TRBJ1-3
cdr3_aa: CASSGRLGSGNTIYF
cdr3_nt: TGTGCCAGCAGTGGGAGGTTGGGCTCTGGAAACACCATATATTTT

clone_size: -
d_call: TRBD2
cdr3_length: 18
v_call: TRBV7-2
j_call: TRBJ2-5
cdr3_aa: CASSFSLLAGDPQETQYF
cdr3_nt: TGTGCCAGCAGCTTTAGTCTTTTGGCGGGAGACCCCCAAGAGACCCAGTACTTC

clone_size: -
d_call: TRBD2
cdr3_length: 13
v_call: TRBV6-5
j_call: TRBJ2-7
cdr3_aa: CASSSGTIYEQYF
cdr3_nt: TGTGCCAGCAGCAGCGGGACGATCTACGAGCAGTACTTC

clone_size: -
d_call: TRBD1
cdr3_length: 15
v_call: TRBV18
j_call: TRBJ2-7
cdr3_aa: CASSTTGTGAYEQYF
cdr3_nt: TGTGCCAGTTCAACGACCGGGACAGGAGCCTACGAGCAGTACTTC

clone_size: once
d_call: TRBD1
cdr3_length: 14
v_call: TRBV29-1
j_call: TRBJ2-2
cdr3_aa: CSVDGTGNTGELFF
cdr3_nt: TGCAGCGTTGACGGGACAGGGAACACCGGGGAGCTGTTTTTT

clone_size: -
d_call: TRBD1
cdr3_length: 13
v_call: TRBV12-5
j_call: TRBJ1-1
cdr3_aa: CASGRTGGTEAFF
cdr3_nt: TGTGCTAGTGGAAGGACAGGGGGCACTGAAGCTTTCTTT

clone_size: -
d_call: -
cdr3_length: 13
v_call: TRBV19
j_call: TRBJ2-5
cdr3_aa: CASSINDIGTQYF
cdr3_nt: TGTGCCAGTAGTATAAATGACATCGGGACCCAGTACTTC

clone_size: -
d_call: TRBD2
cdr3_length: 15
v_call: TRBV18
j_call: TRBJ2-1
cdr3_aa: CASSPGAGAYNEQFF
cdr3_nt: TGTGCCAGCTCACCGGGAGCGGGGGCTTACAATGAGCAGTTCTTC

clone_size: -
d_call: TRBD2
cdr3_length: 15
v_call: TRBV29-1
j_call: TRBJ2-3
cdr3_aa: CSVALAGGWADTQYF
cdr3_nt: TGCAGCGTTGCGCTAGCGGGAGGATGGGCAGATACGCAGTATTTT

clone_size: -
d_call: TRBD1
cdr3_length: 16
v_call: TRBV5-1
j_call: TRBJ1-2
cdr3_aa: CASSLAGTAARSGYTF
cdr3_nt: TGCGCCAGCAGCTTGGCCGGGACAGCCGCTCGGTCTGGCTACACCTTC

clone_size: -
d_call: TRBD2
cdr3_length: 14
v_call: TRBV27
j_call: TRBJ2-3
cdr3_aa: CASRLALSTDTQYF
cdr3_nt: TGTGCCAGCAGACTAGCGCTGAGCACAGATACGCAGTATTTT

clone_size: -
d_call: -
cdr3_length: 15
v_call: TRBV4-1
j_call: TRBJ1-2
cdr3_aa: CASSQAQADHYGYTF
cdr3_nt: TGCGCCAGCAGCCAAGCCCAGGCAGACCACTATGGCTACACCTTC

clone_size: -
d_call: -
cdr3_length: 15
v_call: TRBV27
j_call: TRBJ2-3
cdr3_aa: CASSPMTGVVDTQYF
cdr3_nt: TGTGCCAGCAGCCCAATGACGGGAGTGGTAGATACGCAGTATTTT

clone_size: -
d_call: -
cdr3_length: 19
v_call: TRBV21-1
j_call: TRBJ2-7
cdr3_aa: CASSKGGLASRKGNYEQYF
cdr3_nt: TGTGCCAGCAGCAAAGGAGGACTAGCGTCCCGAAAGGGCAACTACGAGCAGTACTTC

clone_size: few
d_call: TRBD1
cdr3_length: 14
v_call: TRBV7-8
j_call: TRBJ2-7
cdr3_aa: CASSLTNRGEEQYF
cdr3_nt: TGTGCCAGCAGTCTTACCAACAGGGGGGAAGAGCAGTACTTC

clone_size: few
d_call: TRBD1
cdr3_length: 13
v_call: TRBV4-1
j_call: TRBJ2-1
cdr3_aa: CASSPQGSNEQFF
cdr3_nt: TGCGCCAGCAGCCCACAGGGGAGCAATGAGCAGTTCTTC

clone_size: -
d_call: TRBD1
cdr3_length: 17
v_call: TRBV5-1
j_call: TRBJ1-4
cdr3_aa: CASSSPTGEPTNEKLFF
cdr3_nt: TGCGCCAGCAGCTCCCCGACAGGGGAGCCAACTAATGAAAAACTGTTTTTT

clone_size: -
d_call: TRBD2
cdr3_length: 13
v_call: TRBV7-8
j_call: TRBJ2-7
cdr3_aa: CASSYNREDEQYF
cdr3_nt: TGTGCCAGCAGCTACAACCGGGAGGACGAGCAGTACTTC

clone_size: -
d_call: TRBD1
cdr3_length: 14
v_call: TRBV19
j_call: TRBJ1-5
cdr3_aa: CASSRDRQDQPQHF
cdr3_nt: TGTGCCAGTAGCCGGGACAGACAGGATCAGCCCCAGCATTTT